This T cell receptor beta chain was recorded in a study of blood T cell repertoires in COVID-19. Libraries were prepared by immunoSEQ multiplex PCR; TCRdb keeps only in-frame clonotypes and omits some of them. The repertoire includes approximately 250,000 clones, about 83% of them detected once, and around 5.5% sits in the top ten. This CDR3 is built from 15 residues. Trimming took 5 bases from V and 4 from J, leaving 14 bases between them. Germline V gene data show CDR1 as SGHAT and CDR2 as FQNNGV. This clone was recorded only once. The sample comprised peripheral blood. The receptor was isolated from a human donor in a cohort sampled during active COVID-19. The chain is built from TRBV11-2 and TRBJ2-2; TRBD1 is a possible D gene (6 bases). The CDR3 DNA is TGTGCCAGCAGCGCAACAGGGTCCGGCACCGGGGAGCTGTTTTTT. Amino acids: CASSATGSGTGELFF. Filled out from reference TRBV11-2 and TRBJ2-2, the complete variable domain reads EAGVAQSPRYKIIEKRQSVAFWCNPISGHATLYWYQQILGQGPKLLIQFQNNGVVDDSQLPKDRFSAERLKGVDSTLKIQPAKLEDSAVYLCASSATGSGTGELFFGEGSRLTVL.